The rows below give T cell receptor beta chains drawn from one sample of a study of Graves' ophthalmopathy and Graves' hyperthyroidism. TCRdb ran MiXCR on the multiplex PCR reads and lists one entry per CDR3 protein. The table has over a million distinct CDR3 sequences, 36% seen once; the top ten hold roughly 11%. The sample consisted of peripheral blood or thyroid tissue (not recorded which). These receptors were collected from an adult man with Graves' hyperthyroidism. The conserved cysteine and the conserved F or W are not part of the CDR3 here.

V,J,CDR3
TRBV20-1,TRBJ2-5,SARGAETQY
TRBV12-3/TRBV12-4,TRBJ1-2,ASSPSDRAYGYGYT
TRBV10-3,TRBJ1-1,AISEAGTNTEAF
TRBV29-1,TRBJ2-7,SVQGGGEQY
TRBV6-2/TRBV6-3,TRBJ1-1,ASSRVALNTEAF
TRBV25-1,TRBJ2-7,ASRSNGARNEQY
TRBV12-3/TRBV12-4,TRBJ1-6,ASMRKTGGYSPLH
TRBV20-1,TRBJ1-1,SARGPRGSNTEAF
TRBV7-9,TRBJ2-5,ASSWTSGYEETQY
TRBV20-1,TRBJ1-2,SARAQHYGYT
TRBV5-6,TRBJ2-7,ASSLPGTHGLREQY
TRBV5-1,TRBJ1-1,ASTLDRLVGSTEAF
TRBV20-1,TRBJ2-5,SARDILAGPGYETQY
TRBV2,TRBJ1-5,ASSATIVAGHSNQPQH
TRBV5-1,TRBJ2-2,ASSPDLGTGELF
TRBV6-6,TRBJ1-3,ASSSQTASGNTIY
TRBV9,TRBJ1-2,ASSAADGYT
TRBV29-1,TRBJ1-2,SVDMGTGDYGYT
TRBV10-3,TRBJ2-5,AISGRAGGGQETQY
TRBV2,TRBJ1-6,ASSESAGFSPLH
TRBV10-3,TRBJ2-7,AISLNRGREQY
TRBV12-3/TRBV12-4,TRBJ1-2,ASSPSDRAGYT
TRBV6-6,TRBJ1-2,ASSYSGTVLYGYT
TRBV25-1,TRBJ1-4,ASFKRGIEEKLF
TRBV7-8,TRBJ1-1,ASRPIPRTEAF
TRBV7-8,TRBJ2-7,ASSGRGAPWGIGEQY
TRBV19,TRBJ2-5,ASSVNGRPQETQY
TRBV20-1,TRBJ1-5,SASLGTARNQPQH
TRBV5-1,TRBJ2-5,ASSSGSGPTETQY
TRBV7-3,TRBJ2-2,ASSLRAGPGELF
TRBV30,TRBJ1-2,AWSVRPGGYT
TRBV19,TRBJ2-7,ASSISPQVAHEQY
TRBV20-1,TRBJ1-4,SAGTRKLF
TRBV9,TRBJ2-6,ASSVSSRANVLT
TRBV7-2,TRBJ2-5,ASSPGEGTQY
TRBV15,TRBJ2-7,ATSRDRGLAGELY
TRBV12-3/TRBV12-4,TRBJ2-3,ASSAGQGSTDTQY
TRBV6-5,TRBJ1-4,ASSYRGTNEKLF
TRBV5-6,TRBJ1-3,ASSPTRAGNTIY
TRBV12-3/TRBV12-4,TRBJ1-2,ASSLFGRGFGGYT
TRBV2,TRBJ1-5,ASSEEGSQPQH
TRBV29-1,TRBJ2-5,SVPGLGGGTQY
TRBV7-9,TRBJ1-2,ASRPTLRYYGYT
TRBV28,TRBJ1-1,ASTSVNTEAF
TRBV7-4,TRBJ2-7,ARQSGVHEQY
TRBV10-3,TRBJ1-2,AISESDRAYGYT
TRBV5-1,TRBJ1-1,ASSSNRGQNTEAF
TRBV20-1,TRBJ2-5,SASGQGVEETQY
TRBV14,TRBJ1-2,ASSHNNNYGYT
TRBV10-3,TRBJ2-5,AISPSGETQY
TRBV29-1,TRBJ1-2,SVGWAQGGYT